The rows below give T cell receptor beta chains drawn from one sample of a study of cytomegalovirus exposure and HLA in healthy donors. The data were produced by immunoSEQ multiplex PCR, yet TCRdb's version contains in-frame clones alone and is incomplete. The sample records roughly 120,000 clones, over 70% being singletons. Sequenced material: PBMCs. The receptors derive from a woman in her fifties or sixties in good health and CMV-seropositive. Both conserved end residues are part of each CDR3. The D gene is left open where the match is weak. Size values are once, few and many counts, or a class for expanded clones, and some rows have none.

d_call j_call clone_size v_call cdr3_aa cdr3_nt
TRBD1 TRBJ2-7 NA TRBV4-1 CASSQAIGTAVSEQYF TGCGCCAGCAGCCAAGCGATCGGGACAGCCGTCTCCGAGCAGTACTTC
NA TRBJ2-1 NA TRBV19 CASVRERGSWNEQFF TGTGCCAGTGTCCGGGAGCGAGGGTCTTGGAATGAGCAGTTCTTC
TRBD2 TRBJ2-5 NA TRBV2 CASTASGDLEYF TGTGCCAGCACCGCTAGCGGGGATCTTGAGTACTTC
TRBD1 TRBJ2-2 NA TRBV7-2 CASSSSSQGYTGELFF TGTGCCAGCAGCTCGAGTTCACAGGGGTACACCGGGGAGCTGTTTTTT
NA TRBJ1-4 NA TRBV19 CASSMADSKNEKLFF TGTGCCAGTAGTATGGCAGACAGCAAAAATGAAAAACTGTTTTTT
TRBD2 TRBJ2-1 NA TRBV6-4 CASSDGGAGGPHNEQFF TGTGCCAGCAGTGATGGGGGAGCGGGGGGGCCCCACAATGAGCAGTTCTTC
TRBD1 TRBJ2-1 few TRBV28 CASSTGTGGVNEQFF TGTGCCAGCAGTACCGGGACAGGGGGTGTCAATGAGCAGTTCTTC
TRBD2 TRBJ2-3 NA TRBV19 CASSLAGETDTQYF TGTGCCAGTAGCCTAGCGGGGGAAACAGATACGCAGTATTTT
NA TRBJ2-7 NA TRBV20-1 CSARTSDEQYF TGCAGTGCGCGAACCAGCGACGAGCAGTACTTC
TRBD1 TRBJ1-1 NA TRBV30 CAWLLRDRAFF TGTGCCTGGCTTCTCCGGGACAGGGCTTTCTTT
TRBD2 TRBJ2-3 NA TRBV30 CAWSLSGGTDTQYF TGTGCCTGGAGTCTTAGCGGGGGCACAGATACGCAGTATTTT
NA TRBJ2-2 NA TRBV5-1 CASSLVWGGGELFF TGCGCCAGCAGCTTGGTTTGGGGCGGCGGGGAGCTGTTTTTT
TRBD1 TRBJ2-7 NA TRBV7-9 CASSPGTGDDEQYF TGTGCCAGCAGCCCCGGGACAGGGGATGACGAGCAGTACTTC
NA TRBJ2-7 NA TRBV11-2 CASSSTPPAYEQYF TGTGCCAGCAGCTCCACCCCCCCAGCCTACGAGCAGTACTTC
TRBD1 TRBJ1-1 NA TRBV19 CASSPWDRGTEAFF TGTGCCAGTAGCCCTTGGGACAGGGGGACTGAAGCTTTCTTT
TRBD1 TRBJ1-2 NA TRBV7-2 CASSSSQGAYGYTF TGTGCCAGCAGCTCCTCACAGGGGGCCTATGGCTACACCTTC
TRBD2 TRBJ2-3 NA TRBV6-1 CASSEQAGTYTDTQYF TGTGCCAGCAGTGAACAAGCGGGGACCTACACAGATACGCAGTATTTT
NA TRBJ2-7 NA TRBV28 CASSLVSVYEQYF TGTGCCAGCAGTTTAGTTTCAGTTTACGAGCAGTACTTC
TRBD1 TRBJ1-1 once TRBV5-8 CASSLEGQRKTAEAFF TGTGCCAGCAGCTTGGAGGGACAGAGGAAGACGGCTGAAGCTTTCTTT
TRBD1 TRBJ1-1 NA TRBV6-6 CASRLSRDSTEAFF TGTGCCAGCAGACTTTCTCGGGACAGCACTGAAGCTTTCTTT
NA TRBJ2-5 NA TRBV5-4 CASSRTEQETQYF TGTGCCAGCAGCCGGACAGAACAAGAGACCCAGTACTTC
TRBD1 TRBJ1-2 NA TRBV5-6 CASGDRGVMNLGGYTF TGTGCCAGCGGAGACAGGGGCGTAATGAATCTAGGTGGCTACACCTTC
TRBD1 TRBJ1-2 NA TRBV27 CASRPPYRTGGGYTF TGTGCCAGCAGACCCCCCTATCGGACAGGGGGTGGCTACACCTTC
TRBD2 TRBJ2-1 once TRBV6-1 CASSSSGSSYNEQFF TGTGCCAGCAGTTCTAGCGGGTCCTCCTACAATGAGCAGTTCTTC
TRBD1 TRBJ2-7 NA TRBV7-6 CASSLGGQAYEQYF TGTGCCAGCAGCTTAGGGGGACAGGCCTACGAGCAGTACTTC
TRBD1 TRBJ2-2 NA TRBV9 CASSDSDRVAGELFF TGTGCCAGCAGCGATTCGGACAGGGTCGCAGGGGAGCTGTTTTTT
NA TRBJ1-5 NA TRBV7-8 CASSPSVQPQHF TGTGCCAGCAGCCCTTCCGTTCAGCCCCAGCATTTT
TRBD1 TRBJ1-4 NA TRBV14 CASSQFGRTGEKLFF TGTGCCAGCAGCCAATTCGGCAGGACAGGTGAAAAACTGTTTTTT
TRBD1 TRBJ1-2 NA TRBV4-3 CASSPRQGLNYGCTF TGCGCCAGCAGCCCGCGACAGGGGCTTAACTATGGCTGCACCTTC
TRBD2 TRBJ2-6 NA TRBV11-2 CASSSTSGGYSGANVLTF TGTGCCAGCAGCTCGACTAGCGGGGGGTACTCTGGGGCCAACGTCCTGACTTTC
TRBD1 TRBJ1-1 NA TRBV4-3 CASSQDGTARNGWEAFF TGCGCCAGCAGCCAAGATGGGACAGCGAGGAACGGGTGGGAAGCTTTCTTT
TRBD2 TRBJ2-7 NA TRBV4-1 CASSQVLAGGNYEQYF TGCGCCAGCAGCCAGGTACTAGCGGGAGGAAACTACGAGCAGTACTTC
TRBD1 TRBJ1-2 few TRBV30 CAWMGQGATYGYTF TGTGCCTGGATGGGACAGGGGGCGACTTATGGCTACACCTTC
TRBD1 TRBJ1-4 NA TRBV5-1 CASSIWTGENEKLFF TGCGCCAGCAGCATATGGACAGGGGAAAATGAAAAACTGTTTTTT
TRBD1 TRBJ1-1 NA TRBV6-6 CASSKGTGGGNTEAFF TGTGCCAGCAGTAAAGGGACAGGGGGAGGGAACACTGAAGCTTTCTTT
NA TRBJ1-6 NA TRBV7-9 CASSPSGFGSPLHF TGTGCCAGCAGCCCATCTGGCTTTGGTTCACCCCTCCACTTT
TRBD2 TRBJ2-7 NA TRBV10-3 CAISGRTSGDTYEQYF TGTGCCATCAGTGGACGGACTAGCGGGGACACCTACGAGCAGTACTTC
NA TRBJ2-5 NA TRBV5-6 CASSLVARLQETQYF TGTGCCAGCAGCTTGGTGGCCAGGCTGCAAGAGACCCAGTACTTC
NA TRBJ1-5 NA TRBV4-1 CASSELGGRRPYSNQPQHF TGCGCCAGCAGCGAACTGGGTGGCAGGCGTCCATATAGCAATCAGCCCCAGCATTTT
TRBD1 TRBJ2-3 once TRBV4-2 CASSQKRTGGASDTQYF TGTGCCAGCAGCCAAAAGAGGACAGGGGGCGCATCGGATACGCAGTATTTT
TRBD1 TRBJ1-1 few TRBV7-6 CASSWTGDDRTEAFF TGTGCCAGCAGCTGGACAGGGGACGACAGGACTGAAGCTTTCTTT
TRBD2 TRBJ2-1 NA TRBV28 CASSLLAGVYNEQFF TGTGCCAGCAGTTTGTTAGCGGGAGTGTACAATGAGCAGTTCTTC
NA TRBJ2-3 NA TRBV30 CACWFFGSSDTQYF NA
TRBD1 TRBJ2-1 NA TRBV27 CASSLWTGVGDEQFF TGTGCCAGCAGTCTTTGGACAGGGGTAGGGGATGAGCAGTTCTTC
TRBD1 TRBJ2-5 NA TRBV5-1 CASSWTGQETQYF TGCGCCAGCAGCTGGACAGGACAAGAGACCCAGTACTTC
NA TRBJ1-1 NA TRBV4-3 CASSLGAANTEAFF TGCGCCAGCAGCTTAGGAGCGGCTAACACTGAAGCTTTCTTT
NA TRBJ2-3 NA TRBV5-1 CASSLTQAKLGTDTQYF TGCGCCAGCAGCTTGACCCAGGCCAAACTAGGAACAGATACGCAGTATTTT
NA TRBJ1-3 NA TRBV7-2 CASSLGGQGNTIYF TGTGCCAGCAGCTTAGGGGGGCAAGGAAACACCATATATTTT
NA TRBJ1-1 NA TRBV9 CASSVSQGTEAFF TGTGCCAGCAGCGTATCCCAGGGGACTGAAGCTTTCTTT